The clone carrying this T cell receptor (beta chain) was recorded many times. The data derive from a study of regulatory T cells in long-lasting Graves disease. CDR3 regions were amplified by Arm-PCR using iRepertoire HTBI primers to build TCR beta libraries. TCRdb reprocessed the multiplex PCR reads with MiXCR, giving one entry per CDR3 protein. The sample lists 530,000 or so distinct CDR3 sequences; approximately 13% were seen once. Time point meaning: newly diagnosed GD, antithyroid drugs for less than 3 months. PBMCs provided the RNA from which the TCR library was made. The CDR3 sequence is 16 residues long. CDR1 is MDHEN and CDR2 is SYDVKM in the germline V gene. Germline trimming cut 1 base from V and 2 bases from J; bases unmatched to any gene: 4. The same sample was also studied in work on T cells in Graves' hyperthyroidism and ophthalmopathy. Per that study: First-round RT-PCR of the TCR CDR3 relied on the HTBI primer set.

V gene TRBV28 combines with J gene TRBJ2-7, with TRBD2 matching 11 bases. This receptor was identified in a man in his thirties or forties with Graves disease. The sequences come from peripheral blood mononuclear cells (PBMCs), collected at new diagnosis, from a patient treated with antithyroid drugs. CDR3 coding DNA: TGTGCCAGCAGTTTATATACTAGCGGGAGAACCTACGAGCAGTACTTC. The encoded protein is CASSLYTSGRTYEQYF.